The text below deals with one T cell receptor (beta chain). This sample was taken from a study of blood T cell repertoires in COVID-19. Study-level information: Specimens from acute and convalescent COVID-19 originated in the United States, Italy and Spain.

Under the authors' procedure: By means of reference gene primer amplification, nucleated cell counts were estimated. Here immunoSEQ multiplex PCR was the method, and the copy in TCRdb shows in-frame clones only, minus some. D and trimming were read from the DNA, whereas the V and J calls and clone size are those reported in that table. This table has about 400,000 clones, around 90% appearing once. CDR1 SGDLS and CDR2 YYNGEE come from the germline V gene. Trimming removed 2 bases from V and 4 bases from J, with 7 bases in between. This CDR3 contains 13 residues. The chain has TRBV9 and TRBJ1-3; a weak D match, TRBD1 (6 bases). Sequenced material: peripheral blood. The sequence was obtained from a man in his forties with acute or convalescent COVID-19. For the CDR3, the DNA is TGTGCCAGCAGCGTCACAGGGGGAAACACCATATATTTT. Its translation is CASSVTGGNTIYF. The full variable domain, in which reference TRBV9 and TRBJ1-3 provide the parts outside the CDR3, is DSGVTQTPKHLITATGQRVTLRCSPRSGDLSVYWYQQSLDQGLQFLIQYYNGEERAKGNILERFSAQQFPDLHSELNLSSLELGDSALYFCASSVTGGNTIYFGEGSWLTVV.